This T cell receptor beta chain appears in the sequencing data of a study of regulatory T cells in long-lasting Graves disease. Broader study findings: Newly diagnosed disease favored TRBV20-1 and TRBJ2-1 over persistent disease.

This clonotype was seen a few times. The target antigen is unknown. The CDR3 is made up of 14 amino acids. Germline V gives CDR1 SEHNR, CDR2 FQNEAQ (reference sequence). The trim removed 5 bases at V and 7 bases at J, leaving 5 bases unmatched. Sample time point: persistent/refractory GD, antithyroid drugs over 5 years with positive TRAb. Extracted PBMC RNA gave rise to the TCR library. American Thyroid Association guidelines defined Graves' disease diagnosis. The patient group derived from an endocrinology department in Xi'an, China. Roughly 9.2-milliliter peripheral blood samples went into EDTA tubes. Researchers made TCR beta libraries by using iRepertoire HTBI primers and running Arm-PCR on CDR3 regions. In TCRdb, the multiplex PCR reads were re-called with MiXCR into one record per CDR3 protein. Of 500,000 to 800,000 distinct CDR3 sequences in the sample, 25% to 35% are singletons; the top ten hold 42%.

The TCR originated in a female donor with Graves disease. This rearrangement joins TRBV7-9 to TRBJ1-6; 7 bases align to TRBD1. The specimen comprised peripheral blood mononuclear cells (PBMCs), sampled when the disease was refractory, from a patient treated with antithyroid drugs. Here the CDR3 reads CASSAGQENSPLHF. CDR3 nucleotide sequence: TGTGCCAGCAGCGCCGGACAGGAAAATTCACCCCTCCACTTT.